The 7 T cell receptor beta chains listed next were all sequenced from one sample in a study of shared clonotypes between healthy human individuals. CD8 cells classed as naive were CD45RO-negative and positively selected for CCR7, excluding terminally differentiated effector memory CD45RA+ cells. Clones were read by immunoSEQ multiplex PCR, and TCRdb kept only the in-frame ones, dropping some. In the table there are about 800,000 clones, approximately 96% of which are singletons. Material for sequencing was naive CD8+ T cells sorted from blood. The receptors originated from a man aged 25 to 40 in good health.

The chain combines TRBV29-1 with TRBJ1-1; D not resolved. Germline V gene lookup returns CDR1 SQVTM and CDR2 ANQGSEA. The CDR3 contains 13 residues. The CDR3 nucleotides are TGCAGGGCCTCTGAAATGGGCGACACTGAAGCTTTCTTT. Protein sequence: CRASEMGDTEAFF.

V and J are TRBV27 and TRBJ2-7, with a tentative D call TRBD1 (6 bases). This CDR3 contains 20 residues. In germline, CDR1 is MNHEY, CDR2 SMNVEV (reference sequence). The ends were cut back, 3 bases at V and 3 bases at J, with 30 bases in the middle. The chain's CDR3 is CASSFYPGPELQGSGYEQYF. The CDR3 DNA follows: TGTGCCAGCAGTTTCTATCCCGGTCCTGAACTACAGGGCTCAGGCTACGAGCAGTACTTC.

The V call is TRBV10-3, the J call TRBJ1-3; D gene unclear. Trimming shortened V by 3 bases and J by 2 bases, and 5 bases separated the two germline ends. The CDR3 has 13 residues. From germline, CDR1 is ENHRY and CDR2 SYGVKD. This CDR3 is CAISDTAGNTIYF. DNA for the CDR3: TGTGCCATCAGTGACACGGCTGGAAACACCATATATTTT.

CDR3 bases: TGCGCCAGCAGCCAAGATATAGGACAGGCTAATGGCTACACCTTC. It codes for CASSQDIGQANGYTF. The chain is built from TRBV4-3 and TRBJ1-2, with 7 bases aligning to TRBD1. The CDR3 consists of 15 residues. Germline V CDR1 and CDR2: LGHNA, YSLEER. Losses at the gene ends were 0 bases for V and 6 bases for J; bases not matched to a gene: 7.

The chain is built from TRBV28 and TRBJ2-7, with 7 bases fitting TRBD2. Trimming at V came to 3 bases and at J to 4 bases, leaving 9 bases not matched to a gene. CDR3 length: 15 amino acids. The V gene's germline CDR1 is MDHEN and CDR2 SYDVKM. The CDR3: CASSFRAGAGYEQYF. CDR3 nucleotides: TGTGCCAGCAGTTTTCGGGCGGGAGCAGGTTACGAGCAGTACTTC.

The CDR3: CASSPVGGRLGETQYF. As DNA, the CDR3 is TGTGCCAGCTCACCTGTCGGGGGTCGACTCGGGGAGACCCAGTACTTC. This chain links TRBV18 with TRBJ2-5, with D possibly TRBD2 on 6 matching bases. This CDR3 has 16 residues. V lost 3 bases and J 5 bases, leaving 19 bases between the germline ends. Germline values: CDR1 KGHSH, CDR2 LQKENI.

This chain connects TRBV7-8 to TRBJ2-7, with 13 bases that match TRBD2. The CDR3 has 16 residues. Germline trimming cut 1 base from V and 7 bases from J; bases unmatched to any gene: 7. From germline, CDR1 is SGHVS and CDR2 FQNEAQ. The chain's CDR3 is CASSLELAGGQKEQYF. The CDR3 DNA sequence: TGTGCCAGCAGCTTAGAACTAGCGGGAGGGCAGAAAGAGCAGTACTTC.